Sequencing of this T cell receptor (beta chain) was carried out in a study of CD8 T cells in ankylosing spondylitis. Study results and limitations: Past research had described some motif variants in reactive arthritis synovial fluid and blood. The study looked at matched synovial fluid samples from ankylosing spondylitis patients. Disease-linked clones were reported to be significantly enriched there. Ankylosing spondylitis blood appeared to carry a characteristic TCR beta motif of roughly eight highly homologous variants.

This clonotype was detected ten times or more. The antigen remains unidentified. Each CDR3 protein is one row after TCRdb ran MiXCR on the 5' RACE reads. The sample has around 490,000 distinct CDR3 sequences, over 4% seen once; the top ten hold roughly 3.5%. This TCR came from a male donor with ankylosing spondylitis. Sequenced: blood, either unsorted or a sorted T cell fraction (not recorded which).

DNA of the CDR3: TGTGCCAGCCGACAGGCGAATTCACCCCTCCACTTT. It translates to CASRQANSPLHF. V gene TRBV6-6 combines with J gene TRBJ1-6; maybe TRBD1 (6 bases). The germline CDR1 and CDR2 sequences are MNHNY and SVGAGI (reference sequence). Trimming took off 8 bases at V and 7 bases at J, with 9 bases between the two ends. There are 12 residues in the CDR3.